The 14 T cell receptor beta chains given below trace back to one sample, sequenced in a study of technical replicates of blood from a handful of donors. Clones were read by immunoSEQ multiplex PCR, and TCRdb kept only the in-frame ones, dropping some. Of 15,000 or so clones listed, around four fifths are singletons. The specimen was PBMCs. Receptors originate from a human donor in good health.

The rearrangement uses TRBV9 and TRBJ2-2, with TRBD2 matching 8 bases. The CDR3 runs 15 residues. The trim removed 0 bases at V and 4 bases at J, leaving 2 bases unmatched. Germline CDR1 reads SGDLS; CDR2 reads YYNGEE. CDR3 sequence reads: CASSVAGGATGELFF. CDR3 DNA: TGTGCCAGCAGCGTAGCGGGGGGGGCCACCGGGGAGCTGTTTTTT.

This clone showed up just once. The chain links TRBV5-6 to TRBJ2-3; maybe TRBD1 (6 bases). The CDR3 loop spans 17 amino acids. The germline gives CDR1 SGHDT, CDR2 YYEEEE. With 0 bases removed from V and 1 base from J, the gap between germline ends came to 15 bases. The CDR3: CASSLASRGSGTDTQYF. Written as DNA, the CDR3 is TGTGCCAGCAGCTTGGCCAGTAGGGGGTCGGGCACAGATACGCAGTATTTT.

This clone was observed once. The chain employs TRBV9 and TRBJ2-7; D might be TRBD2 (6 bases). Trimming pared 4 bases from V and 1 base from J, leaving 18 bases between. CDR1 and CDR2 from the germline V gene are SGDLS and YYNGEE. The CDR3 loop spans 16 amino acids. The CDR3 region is CASSLRGGWGSYEQYF. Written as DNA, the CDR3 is TGTGCCAGCAGCCTAAGAGGAGGGTGGGGATCCTACGAGCAGTACTTC. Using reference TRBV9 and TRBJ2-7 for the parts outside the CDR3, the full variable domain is DSGVTQTPKHLITATGQRVTLRCSPRSGDLSVYWYQQSLDQGLQFLIQYYNGEERAKGNILERFSAQQFPDLHSELNLSSLELGDSALYFCASSLRGGWGSYEQYFGPGTRLTVT.

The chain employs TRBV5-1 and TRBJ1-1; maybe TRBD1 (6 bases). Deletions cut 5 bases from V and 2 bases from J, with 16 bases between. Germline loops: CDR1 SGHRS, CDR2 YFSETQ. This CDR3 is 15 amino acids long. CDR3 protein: CASRPGGRSNTEAFF. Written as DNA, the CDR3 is TGCGCCAGCAGGCCCGGGGGGCGTTCAAACACTGAAGCTTTCTTT. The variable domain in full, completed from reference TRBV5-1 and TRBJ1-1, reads KAGVTQTPRYLIKTRGQQVTLSCSPISGHRSVSWYQQTPGQGLQFLFEYFSETQRNKGNFPGRFSGRQFSNSRSEMNVSTLELGDSALYLCASRPGGRSNTEAFFGQGTRLTVV.

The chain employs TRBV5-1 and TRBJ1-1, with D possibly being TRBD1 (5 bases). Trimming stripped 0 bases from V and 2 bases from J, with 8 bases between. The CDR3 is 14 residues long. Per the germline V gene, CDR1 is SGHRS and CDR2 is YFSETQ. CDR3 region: CASSLVGGNTEAFF. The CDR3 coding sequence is TGCGCCAGCAGCTTGGTGGGGGGAAACACTGAAGCTTTCTTT.

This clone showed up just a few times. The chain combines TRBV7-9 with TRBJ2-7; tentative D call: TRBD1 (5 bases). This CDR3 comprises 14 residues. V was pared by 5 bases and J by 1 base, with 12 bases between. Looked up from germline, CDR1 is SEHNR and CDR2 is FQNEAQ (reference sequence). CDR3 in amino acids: CASSPPRQSYEQYF. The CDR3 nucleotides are TGTGCCAGCAGCCCCCCTCGACAGTCCTACGAGCAGTACTTC. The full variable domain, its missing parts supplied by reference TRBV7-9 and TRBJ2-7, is DTGVSQNPRHKITKRGQNVTFRCDPISEHNRLYWYRQTLGQGPEFLTYFQNEAQLEKSRLLSDRFSAERPKGSFSTLEIQRTEQGDSAMYLCASSPPRQSYEQYFGPGTRLTVT.

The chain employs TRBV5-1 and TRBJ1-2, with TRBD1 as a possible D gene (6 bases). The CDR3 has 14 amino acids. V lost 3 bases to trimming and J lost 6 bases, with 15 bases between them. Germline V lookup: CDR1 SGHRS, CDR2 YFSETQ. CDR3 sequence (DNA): TGCGCCAGCAGCTCTGGGGGCGATATTAATGGCTACACCTTC. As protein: CASSSGGDINGYTF.

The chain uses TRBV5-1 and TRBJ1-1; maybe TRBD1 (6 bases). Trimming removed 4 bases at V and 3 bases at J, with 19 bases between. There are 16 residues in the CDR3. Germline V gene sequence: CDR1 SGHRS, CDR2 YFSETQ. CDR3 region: CASSIQGSGSYTEAFF. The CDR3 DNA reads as TGCGCCAGCAGCATACAGGGCTCCGGTTCTTACACTGAAGCTTTCTTT.

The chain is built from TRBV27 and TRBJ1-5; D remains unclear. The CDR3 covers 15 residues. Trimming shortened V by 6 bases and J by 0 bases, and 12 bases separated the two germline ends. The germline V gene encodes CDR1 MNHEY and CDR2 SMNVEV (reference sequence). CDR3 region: CASSAYENSNQPQHF. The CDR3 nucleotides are TGTGCCAGCAGCGCCTATGAAAATAGCAATCAGCCCCAGCATTTT.

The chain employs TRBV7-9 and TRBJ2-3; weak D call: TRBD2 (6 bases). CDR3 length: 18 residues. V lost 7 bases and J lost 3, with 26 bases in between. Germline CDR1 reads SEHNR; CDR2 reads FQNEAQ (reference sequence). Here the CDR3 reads CASTLSGFEVGATDTQYF. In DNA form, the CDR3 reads TGTGCCAGCACCCTTAGCGGTTTTGAAGTTGGAGCGACAGATACGCAGTATTTT.

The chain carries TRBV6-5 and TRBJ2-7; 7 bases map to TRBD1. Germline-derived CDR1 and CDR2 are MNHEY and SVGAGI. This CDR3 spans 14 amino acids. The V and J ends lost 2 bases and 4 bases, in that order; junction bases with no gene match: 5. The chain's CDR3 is CASSYRQGLYEQYF. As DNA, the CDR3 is TGTGCCAGCAGTTACCGACAGGGCCTTTACGAGCAGTACTTC.

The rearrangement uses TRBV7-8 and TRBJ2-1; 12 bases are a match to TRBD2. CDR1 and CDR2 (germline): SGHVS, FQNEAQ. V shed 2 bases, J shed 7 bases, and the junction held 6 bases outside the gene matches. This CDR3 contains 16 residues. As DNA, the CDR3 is TGTGCCAGCAGCTTATCCCCTAGCGGGAGGGTGAATGAGCAGTTCTTC. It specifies CASSLSPSGRVNEQFF.

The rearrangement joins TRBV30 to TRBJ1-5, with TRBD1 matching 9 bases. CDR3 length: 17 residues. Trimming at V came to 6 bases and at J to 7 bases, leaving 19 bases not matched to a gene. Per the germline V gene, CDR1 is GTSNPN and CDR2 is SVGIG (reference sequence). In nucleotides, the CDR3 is TGTGCCTGCCGCACCGGGGGGGCACAGGGGGCTGAGCAGCCCCAGCATTTT. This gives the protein CACRTGGAQGAEQPQHF. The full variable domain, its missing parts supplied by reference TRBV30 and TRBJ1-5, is SQTIHQWPATLVQPVGSPLSLECTVEGTSNPNLYWYRQAAGRGLQLLFYSVGIGQISSEVPQNLSASRPQDRQFILSSKKLLLSDSGFYLCACRTGGAQGAEQPQHFGDGTRLSIL.

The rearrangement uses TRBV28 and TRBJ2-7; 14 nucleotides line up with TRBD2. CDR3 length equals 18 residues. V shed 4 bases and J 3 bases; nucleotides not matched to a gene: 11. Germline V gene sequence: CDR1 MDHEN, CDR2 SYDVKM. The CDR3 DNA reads TGTGCCAGCAGTTCGAGAGGACTAGCGGGAGGCTTTCTCTACGAGCAGTACTTC. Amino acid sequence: CASSSRGLAGGFLYEQYF.